This is a list of T cell receptor beta chains from one sample in a study of blood T cell repertoires in COVID-19. Repertoires were generated with immunoSEQ multiplex PCR, while TCRdb's copy carries only in-frame clones and drops some. This sample has some 25,000 clones, with over 75% found just once. The sequencing input was peripheral blood. The receptors here all came from a woman between 70 and 85 years old with COVID-19, enrolled during active disease. CDR3s include the opening cysteine and the closing phenylalanine or tryptophan. Each record gives: clone size, V gene, J gene, D gene, CDR3 protein, CDR3 DNA. A D gene is named only where the DNA matches it firmly. Where a row states a size, it is once, few, many or the class of an expanded clone; other rows omit it.

size: .; V: TRBV29-1; J: TRBJ2-2; D: .; CDR3: CSVAGVVGTGELFF; DNA: TGCAGCGTTGCGGGGGTGGTCGGCACCGGGGAGCTGTTTTTT
size: .; V: TRBV5-4; J: TRBJ2-7; D: .; CDR3: CASSQAGPWGYEQYF; DNA: TGTGCCAGCAGCCAAGCAGGGCCTTGGGGTTACGAGCAGTACTTC
size: .; V: TRBV5-6; J: TRBJ2-2; D: TRBD1; CDR3: CASSSQGAGTGELFF; DNA: TGTGCCAGCAGCTCCCAGGGGGCCGGCACCGGGGAGCTGTTTTTT
size: few; V: TRBV19; J: TRBJ1-1; D: .; CDR3: CASRADRGNTEAFF; DNA: TGTGCCAGTAGAGCCGACCGGGGGAACACTGAAGCTTTCTTT
size: .; V: TRBV5-1; J: TRBJ1-1; D: .; CDR3: CASSLGGQNTEAFF; DNA: TGCGCCAGCAGCTTGGGGGGACAGAACACTGAAGCTTTCTTT
size: .; V: TRBV7-9; J: TRBJ2-5; D: TRBD2; CDR3: CASSPPGLAAYETQYF; DNA: TGTGCCAGCAGCCCCCCCGGACTAGCCGCCTATGAGACCCAGTACTTC
size: .; V: TRBV11-3; J: TRBJ2-1; D: .; CDR3: CASSRPLGYYNEQFF; DNA: TGTGCCAGCAGCCGTCCACTGGGCTACTACAATGAGCAGTTCTTC
size: .; V: TRBV4-2; J: TRBJ2-7; D: TRBD2; CDR3: CASSQDPSGGNEQYF; DNA: TGTGCCAGCAGCCAAGATCCTAGCGGGGGAAACGAGCAGTACTTC
size: .; V: TRBV19; J: TRBJ1-1; D: .; CDR3: CASSMAVDRNTEAFF; DNA: TGTGCCAGTAGTATGGCCGTGGACAGAAACACTGAAGCTTTCTTT
size: once; V: TRBV5-5; J: TRBJ2-7; D: TRBD1; CDR3: CASSLWTGDFYEQYF; DNA: TGTGCCAGCAGCTTGTGGACAGGGGATTTTTACGAGCAGTACTTC
size: .; V: TRBV7-2; J: TRBJ2-7; D: TRBD1; CDR3: CASSLAGQAYEQYF; DNA: TGTGCCAGCAGCTTGGCCGGACAGGCCTACGAGCAGTACTTC
size: few; V: TRBV4-3; J: TRBJ1-1; D: TRBD1; CDR3: CASSQGRGTANTEAFF; DNA: TGCGCCAGCAGCCAAGGCCGTGGGACAGCCAACACTGAAGCTTTCTTT
size: .; V: TRBV5-1; J: TRBJ1-3; D: .; CDR3: CASSLDSSGNTIYF; DNA: TGCGCCAGCAGCTTGGACAGCTCTGGAAACACCATATATTTT
size: .; V: TRBV19; J: TRBJ2-3; D: TRBD2; CDR3: CASSTLSGTDTQYF; DNA: TGTGCCAGTAGTACCCTTAGCGGGACAGATACGCAGTATTTT
size: .; V: TRBV6-5; J: TRBJ2-7; D: TRBD1; CDR3: CAIEGTATYEQYF; DNA: TGTGCCATAGAGGGGACAGCCACCTACGAGCAGTACTTC
size: .; V: TRBV19; J: TRBJ2-5; D: .; CDR3: CAVYRGAETQYF; DNA: TGTGCGGTATACCGGGGGGCAGAGACCCAGTACTTC
size: few; V: TRBV5-1; J: TRBJ1-2; D: TRBD1; CDR3: CASSLGTGGYGYTF; DNA: TGCGCCAGCAGCTTGGGGACAGGGGGATATGGCTACACCTTC
size: .; V: TRBV29-1; J: TRBJ1-3; D: .; CDR3: CSVTEGSGGNTIYF; DNA: TGCAGCGTTACGGAGGGGTCGGGAGGAAACACCATATATTTT
size: once; V: TRBV5-4; J: TRBJ1-2; D: .; CDR3: CASSAGGGRGTGYTF; DNA: TGTGCCAGCAGCGCCGGTGGGGGCAGGGGAACGGGCTACACCTTC
size: .; V: TRBV5-1; J: TRBJ1-1; D: .; CDR3: CASSLDREGVAFF; DNA: TGCGCCAGCAGCTTGGACAGGGAAGGAGTAGCTTTCTTT
size: .; V: TRBV7-2; J: TRBJ2-7; D: .; CDR3: CASSSSGAASSYEQYF; DNA: TGTGCCAGCAGCTCGTCAGGGGCGGCAAGCTCCTACGAGCAGTACTTC
size: once; V: TRBV14; J: TRBJ2-5; D: TRBD1; CDR3: CASSQGDSFLSLGKETQYF; DNA: TGTGCCAGCAGCCAAGGGGACAGCTTTTTGAGTCTAGGTAAAGAGACCCAGTACTTC
size: .; V: TRBV19; J: TRBJ1-2; D: .; CDR3: CASSDGTSHGYTF; DNA: TGTGCCAGTAGTGACGGGACATCGCATGGCTACACCTTC
size: .; V: TRBV21-1; J: TRBJ1-2; D: .; CDR3: CASSKGQPYGYTF; DNA: TGTGCCAGCAGCAAGGGACAGCCTTATGGCTACACCTTC
size: few; V: TRBV3-1/TRBV3-2; J: TRBJ2-7; D: .; CDR3: CASSQEHPDSYEQYF; DNA: TGTGCCAGCAGCCAAGAACATCCGGACAGCTACGAGCAGTACTTC
size: .; V: TRBV18; J: TRBJ1-1; D: TRBD1; CDR3: CASSPLQGANEAFF; DNA: TGTGCCAGCTCACCACTGCAGGGGGCCAATGAAGCTTTCTTT
size: .; V: TRBV3-1/TRBV3-2; J: TRBJ1-2; D: .; CDR3: CASSQADYGYTF; DNA: TGTGCCAGCAGCCAAGCCGACTATGGCTACACCTTC
size: .; V: TRBV11-3; J: TRBJ1-2; D: .; CDR3: CASSLGTGDGYTF; DNA: TGTGCCAGCAGCTTAGGGACGGGAGATGGCTACACCTTC
size: once; V: TRBV7-2; J: TRBJ2-1; D: TRBD2; CDR3: CASSLTSGIYNEQFF; DNA: TGTGCCAGCAGCTTAACGAGCGGGATTTACAATGAGCAGTTCTTC
size: .; V: TRBV19; J: TRBJ1-2; D: TRBD1; CDR3: CASSTTGASYGYTF; DNA: TGTGCCAGTAGTACCACAGGGGCCAGCTATGGCTACACCTTC
size: .; V: TRBV28; J: TRBJ1-2; D: .; CDR3: CASSSGRADSNYGYTF; DNA: TGTGCCAGCAGTTCGGGCAGGGCCGATTCTAACTATGGCTACACCTTC
size: .; V: TRBV27; J: TRBJ1-5; D: .; CDR3: CASSGAGREPQHF; DNA: TGTGCCAGCAGTGGGGCAGGGAGGGAGCCCCAGCATTTT
size: .; V: TRBV23-1; J: TRBJ2-4; D: TRBD1; CDR3: CASSQKGQGRIAKNIQYF; DNA: TGCGCCAGCAGTCAAAAGGGACAGGGGCGGATCGCCAAAAACATTCAGTACTTC
size: .; V: TRBV2; J: TRBJ1-1; D: TRBD1; CDR3: CASMRTGSVTEAFF; DNA: TGTGCCAGCATGAGGACAGGGTCAGTGACTGAAGCTTTCTTT
size: .; V: TRBV6-5; J: TRBJ1-1; D: .; CDR3: CASRATDDTEAFF; DNA: TGTGCCAGCAGGGCGACAGACGATACTGAAGCTTTCTTT
size: .; V: TRBV12-5; J: TRBJ2-1; D: .; CDR3: CASGLYGSGSYNEQFF; DNA: TGTGCTAGTGGTTTGTACGGTAGCGGCTCCTACAATGAGCAGTTCTTC
size: once; V: TRBV27; J: TRBJ2-5; D: TRBD2; CDR3: CASSSRGGILQETQYF; DNA: TGTGCCAGCAGTTCCCGGGGGGGCATACTTCAAGAGACCCAGTACTTC
size: once; V: TRBV5-1; J: TRBJ1-2; D: .; CDR3: CASRAEGGYGYTF; DNA: TGCGCCAGCCGTGCTGAAGGAGGCTATGGCTACACCTTC
size: .; V: TRBV6-1; J: TRBJ1-2; D: .; CDR3: CASSEEGFSYTF; DNA: TGTGCCAGCAGTGAAGAGGGGTTTAGCTACACCTTC
size: .; V: TRBV27; J: TRBJ2-6; D: TRBD1; CDR3: CASRKNRGDGANVLTF; DNA: TGTGCCAGCAGGAAGAACAGGGGGGACGGGGCCAACGTCCTGACTTTC
size: .; V: TRBV3-1/TRBV3-2; J: TRBJ1-5; D: .; CDR3: CASSPGYNQPQHF; DNA: TGTGCCAGCAGCCCGGGGTACAATCAGCCCCAGCATTTT
size: .; V: TRBV2; J: TRBJ2-3; D: .; CDR3: CATPWELGRTDTQYF; DNA: TGTGCCACCCCCTGGGAACTAGGGCGCACAGATACGCAGTATTTT
size: .; V: TRBV5-1; J: TRBJ2-3; D: .; CDR3: CASSSTSTDTQYF; DNA: TGCGCCAGCAGCTCTACTAGCACAGATACGCAGTATTTT
size: .; V: TRBV2; J: TRBJ2-5; D: .; CDR3: CASSPYRSETQYF; DNA: TGTGCCAGCAGCCCCTACAGGTCAGAGACCCAGTACTTC
size: .; V: TRBV5-4; J: TRBJ2-6; D: .; CDR3: CASSLGGIGANVLTF; DNA: TGTGCCAGCAGCTTGGGCGGGATTGGGGCCAACGTCCTGACTTTC
size: .; V: TRBV9; J: TRBJ2-3; D: .; CDR3: CASSVEGRGTDTQYF; DNA: TGTGCCAGCAGCGTAGAGGGGCGCGGCACAGATACGCAGTATTTT
size: .; V: TRBV7-7; J: TRBJ2-1; D: TRBD2; CDR3: CASSLAGSNNEQFF; DNA: TGTGCTAGCAGCTTAGCGGGCAGCAACAATGAGCAGTTCTTC
size: .; V: TRBV7-2; J: TRBJ1-6; D: .; CDR3: CASRRDLQNYNSPLHF; DNA: TGTGCCAGCAGACGGGACTTGCAAAACTATAATTCACCCCTCCACTTT
size: few; V: TRBV27; J: TRBJ1-2; D: .; CDR3: CASRSGGRRSYGYTF; DNA: TGTGCCAGCCGGAGCGGCGGACGCCGCTCCTATGGCTACACCTTC
size: once; V: TRBV5-4; J: TRBJ1-1; D: .; CDR3: CASSLTGGTEAFF; DNA: TGTGCCAGCAGTCTCACGGGTGGCACTGAAGCTTTCTTT
size: .; V: TRBV6-5; J: TRBJ2-5; D: TRBD1; CDR3: CASRLGDRESETQYF; DNA: TGTGCCAGCAGGTTGGGGGACAGGGAGTCAGAGACCCAGTACTTC
size: .; V: TRBV5-6; J: TRBJ1-2; D: TRBD1; CDR3: CASSTSITGGGYTF; DNA: TGTGCCAGCAGCACCTCAATTACAGGGGGTGGCTACACCTTC
size: few; V: TRBV3-1/TRBV3-2; J: TRBJ1-2; D: .; CDR3: CASSPEGRGTDYGYTF; DNA: TGTGCCAGCAGCCCCGAGGGTCGGGGGACGGACTATGGCTACACCTTC
size: .; V: TRBV5-1; J: TRBJ1-5; D: .; CDR3: CASSLAPQGSQPQHF; DNA: TGCGCCAGCAGCTTGGCCCCACAGGGTAGTCAGCCCCAGCATTTT
size: .; V: TRBV29-1; J: TRBJ1-2; D: TRBD1; CDR3: CSVLRGQFGYTF; DNA: TGCAGCGTCCTAAGGGGGCAGTTTGGCTACACCTTC
size: .; V: TRBV9; J: TRBJ1-1; D: .; CDR3: CASSVAGDTEAFF; DNA: TGTGCCAGCAGCGTGGCGGGGGACACTGAAGCTTTCTTT
size: .; V: TRBV19; J: TRBJ2-3; D: .; CDR3: CASSFAGVTDTQYF; DNA: TGTGCCAGTAGTTTCGCAGGGGTCACAGATACGCAGTATTTT
size: .; V: TRBV3-1/TRBV3-2; J: TRBJ1-1; D: .; CDR3: CASSQGTGYTEAFF; DNA: TGTGCCAGCAGCCAAGGTACAGGGTACACTGAAGCTTTCTTT